This entry features one T cell receptor (beta chain) sequence. As yet, its antigen is unknown. V shed 4 bases and J shed 2 bases, with 7 bases lying between them. The CDR3 length is 13 residues. Germline V lookup: CDR1 SGHDT, CDR2 YYEEEE. This specimen comes from a study of cytomegalovirus exposure and HLA in healthy donors. Study results and limitations: Altogether, around 160 TCR beta chains were recorded as cytomegalovirus-associated. It was reported that the classifier diagnosed cytomegalovirus status with high specificity and sensitivity in both the original and validation cohorts.

Donors were drawn from the approximately 120-subject validation cohort, separate from the approximately 680-subject first cohort. The assay was immunoSEQ multiplex PCR, and TCRdb's table has in-frame clones only and misses some. The sample holds fewer than 60,000 clones, around 93% seen once. This chain uses TRBV5-6 with TRBJ1-5; D unresolved. This clonotype originated in a woman between 18 and 29 years old in good health and CMV-seropositive. Sequencing was done on a sample of PBMCs. CDR3 nucleotides: TGTGCCAGCAGCATTAATCGCAATCAGCCCCAGCATTTT. Protein sequence: CASSINRNQPQHF.